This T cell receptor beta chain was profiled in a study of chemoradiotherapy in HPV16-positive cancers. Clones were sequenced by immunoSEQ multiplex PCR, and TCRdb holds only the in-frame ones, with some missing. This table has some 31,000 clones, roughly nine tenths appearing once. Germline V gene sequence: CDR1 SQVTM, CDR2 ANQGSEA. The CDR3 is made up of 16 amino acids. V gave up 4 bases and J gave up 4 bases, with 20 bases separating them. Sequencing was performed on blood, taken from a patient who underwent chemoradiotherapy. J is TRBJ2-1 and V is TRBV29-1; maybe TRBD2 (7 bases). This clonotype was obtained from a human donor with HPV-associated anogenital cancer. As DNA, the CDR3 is TGCAGCGTTGTGGGGGGGGCAGGGCTAGGGTACAATGAGCAGTTCTTC. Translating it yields CSVVGGAGLGYNEQFF.